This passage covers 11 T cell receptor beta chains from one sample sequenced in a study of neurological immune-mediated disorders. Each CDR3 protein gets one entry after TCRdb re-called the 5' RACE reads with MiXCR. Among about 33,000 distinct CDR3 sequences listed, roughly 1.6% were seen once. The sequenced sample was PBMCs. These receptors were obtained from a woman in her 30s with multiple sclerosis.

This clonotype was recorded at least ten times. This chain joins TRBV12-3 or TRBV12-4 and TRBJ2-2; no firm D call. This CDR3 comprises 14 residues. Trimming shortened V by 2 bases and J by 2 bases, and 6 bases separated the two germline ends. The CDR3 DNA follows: TGTGCCAGCAGTTTAAGCGTAAACACCGGGGAGCTGTTTTTT. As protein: CASSLSVNTGELFF.

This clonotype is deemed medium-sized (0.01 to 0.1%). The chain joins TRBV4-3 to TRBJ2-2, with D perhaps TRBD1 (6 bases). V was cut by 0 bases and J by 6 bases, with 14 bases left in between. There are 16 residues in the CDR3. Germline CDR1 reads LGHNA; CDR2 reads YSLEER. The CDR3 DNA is TGCGCCAGCAGCCAAGATTGGGAGACAGGCCCCGGGGAGCTGTTTTTT. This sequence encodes CASSQDWETGPGELFF.

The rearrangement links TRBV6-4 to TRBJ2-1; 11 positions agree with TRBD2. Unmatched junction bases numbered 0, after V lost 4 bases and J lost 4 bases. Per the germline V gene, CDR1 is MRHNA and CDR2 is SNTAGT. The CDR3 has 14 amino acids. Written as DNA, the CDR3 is TGTGCCAGCAGTGCTAGCGGGGGGTACAATGAGCAGTTCTTC. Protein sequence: CASSASGGYNEQFF.

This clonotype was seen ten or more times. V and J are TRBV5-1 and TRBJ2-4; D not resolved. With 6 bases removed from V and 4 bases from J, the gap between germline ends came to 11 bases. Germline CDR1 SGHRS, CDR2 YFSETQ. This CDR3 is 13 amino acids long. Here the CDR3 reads CASNPDGKNIQYF. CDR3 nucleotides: TGCGCCAGCAACCCGGACGGTAAAAACATTCAGTACTTC.

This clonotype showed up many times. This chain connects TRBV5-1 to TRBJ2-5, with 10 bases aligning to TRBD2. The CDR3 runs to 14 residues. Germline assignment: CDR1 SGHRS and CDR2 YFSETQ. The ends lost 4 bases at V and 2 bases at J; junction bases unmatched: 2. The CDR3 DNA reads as TGCGCCAGCAGCATTAGCGGGGGGCAAGAGACCCAGTACTTC. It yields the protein CASSISGGQETQYF. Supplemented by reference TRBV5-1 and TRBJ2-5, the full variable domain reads KAGVTQTPRYLIKTRGQQVTLSCSPISGHRSVSWYQQTPGQGLQFLFEYFSETQRNKGNFPGRFSGRQFSNSRSEMNVSTLELGDSALYLCASSISGGQETQYFGPGTRLLVL.

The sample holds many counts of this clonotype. The CDR3 DNA reads TGCGCCAGCAGCTTGACGGGGACAGGGAACACTGAAGCTTTCTTT. Residues: CASSLTGTGNTEAFF. V and J are TRBV5-1 and TRBJ1-1, with TRBD1 matching 8 bases. The junction had 3 bases not matched to a gene; V was cut back by 1 base and J by 1 base. Germline V gives CDR1 SGHRS, CDR2 YFSETQ. The CDR3 runs to 15 residues.

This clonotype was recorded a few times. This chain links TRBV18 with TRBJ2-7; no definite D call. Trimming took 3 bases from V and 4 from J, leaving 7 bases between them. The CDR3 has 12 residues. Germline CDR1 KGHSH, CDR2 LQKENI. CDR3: CASSPVSYEQYV. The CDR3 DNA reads TGTGCCAGCTCACCGGTCAGTTACGAGCAGTACGTC.

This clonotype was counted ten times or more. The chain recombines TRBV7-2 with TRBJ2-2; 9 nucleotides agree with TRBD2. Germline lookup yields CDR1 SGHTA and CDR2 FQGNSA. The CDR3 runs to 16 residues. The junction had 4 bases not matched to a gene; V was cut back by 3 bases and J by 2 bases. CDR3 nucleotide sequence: TGTGCCAGCAGCTTTACTAGCGGGCCAAACACCGGGGAGCTGTTTTTT. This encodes CASSFTSGPNTGELFF.

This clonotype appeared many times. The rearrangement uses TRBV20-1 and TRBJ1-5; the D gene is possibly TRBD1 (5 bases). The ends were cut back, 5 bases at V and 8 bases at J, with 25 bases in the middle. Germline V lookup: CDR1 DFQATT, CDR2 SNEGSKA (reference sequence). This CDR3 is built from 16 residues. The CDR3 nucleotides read TGCAGTGCTCATGGGGACCCCGTAGGAGGTGAGAAGCCCCAGCATTTT. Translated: CSAHGDPVGGEKPQHF.

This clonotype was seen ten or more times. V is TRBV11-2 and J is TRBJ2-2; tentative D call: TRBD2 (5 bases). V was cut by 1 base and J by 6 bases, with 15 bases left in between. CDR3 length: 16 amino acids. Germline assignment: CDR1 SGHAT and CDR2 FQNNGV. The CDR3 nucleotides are TGTGCCAGCAGCTTAGTAAGCGGTCGCCTCGCCGGGGAGCTGTTTTTT. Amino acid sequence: CASSLVSGRLAGELFF.

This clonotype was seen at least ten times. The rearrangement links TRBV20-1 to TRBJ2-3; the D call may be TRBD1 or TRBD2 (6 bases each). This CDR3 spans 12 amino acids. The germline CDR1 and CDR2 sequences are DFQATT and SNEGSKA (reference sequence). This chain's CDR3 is CRGGQILDTQYF. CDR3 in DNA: TGCAGGGGAGGACAGATCCTTGATACGCAGTATTTT.